A single sample is the source of the 24 T cell receptor beta chains below, sequenced in a study of T-cell reconstitution after alpha-beta-depleted transplantation in children. Preparing the TCRbeta library involved the use of unique molecular identifiers. MiXCR, applied by TCRdb to the PCR reads, yields one record per CDR3 protein. The table shows about 300,000 distinct CDR3 sequences, with 6% to 10% occurring only once. Study-wide results and limits: T-cell counts and diversity at one year following transplant were attributed mainly to newly produced T cells.

No antigen has been identified for these receptors. This specimen consisted of peripheral blood, obtained 360 days after TCRalphabeta/CD19-depleted stem cell transplant. The receptor source for this set is a female patient younger than 10 who had a stem cell transplant for Fanconi anemia, so the T cells may come from the graft donor.

J is TRBJ2-2 and V is TRBV12-3 or TRBV12-4; D possibly corresponds to TRBD2 (7 bases). Trimming removed 0 bases from V and 7 bases from J, with 12 bases in between. This CDR3 has 15 amino acids. The CDR3 loop reads CASSLAGGHCGELFF. DNA for the CDR3: TGTGCCAGCAGTTTAGCCGGGGGGCACTGCGGGGAGCTGTTTTTT.

This clonotype showed up many times. The chain is built from TRBV20-1 and TRBJ1-1; D is uncertain. The CDR3 loop spans 13 amino acids. Trimming stripped 0 bases from V and 10 bases from J, with 15 bases between. Germline loops: CDR1 DFQATT, CDR2 SNEGSKA (reference sequence). Here the CDR3 DNA reads TGCAGTGCTAGAGAGAGTGAATCGGGGAGAGCTTTCTTT. Amino acid sequence: CSARESESGRAFF.

This clonotype was seen at least ten times. This chain connects TRBV10-2 to TRBJ2-3; 9 bases align to TRBD2. CDR1 is WSHSY and CDR2 is SAAADI in the germline V gene. Trimming removed 7 bases from V and 0 bases from J; junction bases left unmatched: 8. The CDR3 is 16 residues long. DNA for the CDR3: TGCGCCAGCAACCTTGCGGGGGGGCCTAGCACAGATACGCAGTATTTT. Protein sequence: CASNLAGGPSTDTQYF.

This clonotype was seen many times. The chain uses TRBV4-2 and TRBJ2-5, with 9 bases aligning to TRBD2. CDR3 length: 16 residues. Germline-derived CDR1 and CDR2 are LGHNA and YNFKEQ. V lost 1 base to trimming and J lost 1 base; unmatched junction nucleotides: 4. The CDR3 protein is CASSQVPSGVQETQYF. The CDR3 coding sequence is TGTGCCAGCAGCCAAGTCCCTAGCGGGGTCCAAGAGACCCAGTACTTC.

This clonotype came up many times. The rearrangement uses TRBV21-1 and TRBJ2-7; TRBD1 reflects the table's D call only, with no check against the DNA. TRBV21-1 is tagged as a pseudogene. This CDR3 has 13 residues. This CDR3 is CATHGQGLYEQYF. The CDR3 DNA sequence: TGTGCCACGCATGGACAGGGACTCTACGAGCAGTACTTC.

Many counts were recorded for this clonotype. This chain uses TRBV20-1 with TRBJ2-3, with D uncertain. V gave up 5 bases and J gave up 0 bases, with 3 bases separating them. The CDR3 contains 11 residues. Looked up from germline, CDR1 is DFQATT and CDR2 is SNEGSKA (reference sequence). The CDR3 DNA sequence: TGCAGTGCTTACAGCACAGATACGCAGTATTTT. Protein sequence: CSAYSTDTQYF.

At least ten counts were recorded for this clonotype. This sequence joins TRBV20-1 and TRBJ1-5; weak D call: TRBD1 (5 bases). The CDR3 is 16 residues long. CDR1 DFQATT and CDR2 SNEGSKA come from the germline V gene (reference sequence). The V and J ends lost 0 bases and 1 base respectively, with 13 bases between them. CDR3: CSARDGTGRSNQPQHF. The CDR3 DNA reads TGCAGTGCTAGAGACGGAACGGGGCGAAGCAATCAGCCCCAGCATTTT.

This clonotype appeared many times. The rearrangement links TRBV6-6 to TRBJ1-2, with D unclear. Trimming removed 5 bases from V and 4 bases from J, with 8 bases in between. CDR1 MNHNY and CDR2 SVGAGI come from the germline V gene (reference sequence). The CDR3 has 12 residues. CDR3 DNA: TGTGCCAGCAGTCAGGTGGTCTATGGCTACACCTTC. This codes for CASSQVVYGYTF.

This clonotype was seen at least ten times. The V gene is TRBV28, the J gene TRBJ2-1; the D gene is possibly TRBD2 (5 bases). Germline V lookup: CDR1 MDHEN, CDR2 SYDVKM. The CDR3 has 11 residues. V was pared by 4 bases and J by 12 bases, with 10 bases between. The CDR3 is CASSSSPTQFF. In DNA form, the CDR3 reads TGTGCCAGCAGTTCTAGCCCGACGCAGTTCTTC.

The V gene is TRBV27, the J gene TRBJ2-5; 7 nucleotides line up with TRBD1. Germline lookup yields CDR1 MNHEY and CDR2 SMNVEV (reference sequence). CDR3 size: 16 residues. The V gene end was trimmed by 3 bases and the J gene end by 4 bases; junction bases not matched to a gene: 11. The CDR3 region has the DNA TGTGCCAGCAGTTTCGTAGGGGGCTTAGGGTTAGAGACCCAGTACTTC. Residues: CASSFVGGLGLETQYF.

This rearrangement joins TRBV6-1 to TRBJ1-2; no clear D. The CDR3 runs to 12 residues. Deletions cut 8 bases from V and 0 bases from J, with 7 bases between. CDR1 is MNHNS, CDR2 SASEGT, per germline. The CDR3, as DNA: TGTGCCAGCCCGGACGCTAACTATGGCTACACCTTC. Its translation is CASPDANYGYTF.

As for this clonotype: This may stem from a read error, because a much larger clone lies one nucleotide away. This chain connects TRBV11-2 to TRBJ1-3; no definite D call. CDR1 SGHAT and CDR2 FQNNGV come from the germline V gene. The V and J ends lost 4 bases and 2 bases respectively, with 15 bases between them. This CDR3 is 16 amino acids long. The CDR3 region has the DNA TGTGCCAGCAGCTCACTCGGTCACAGAGCTGGAAACACCATATATTTT. Translated: CASSSLGHRAGNTIYF.

This clonotype was seen a handful of times. This chain joins TRBV4-3 and TRBJ1-2, with TRBD1 matching over 9 bases. The CDR3 length is 16 residues. V gave up 1 base and J gave up 4 bases; unmatched junction bases: 7. Germline assignment: CDR1 LGHNA and CDR2 YSLEER. DNA for the CDR3: TGCGCCAGCAGCCAAGCATTCGGGACAGGGCCCTATGGCTACACCTTC. As protein: CASSQAFGTGPYGYTF.

CDR3 in DNA: TGTGCCAGCAATCCGACGGGCCCCTCCCCACTTACCTACGAGCAGTACTTC. It encodes CASNPTGPSPLTYEQYF. The rearrangement joins TRBV2 to TRBJ2-7; D not resolved. The length of the CDR3 is 17 residues. V gave up 7 bases and J gave up 2 bases, with 24 bases separating them. Germline CDR1 SNHLY, CDR2 FYNNEI. The full variable domain, rest sourced from reference TRBV2 and TRBJ2-7, is EPEVTQTPSHQVTQMGQEVILRCVPISNHLYFYWYRQILGQKVEFLVSFYNNEISEKSEIFDDQFSVERPDGSNFTLKIRSTKLEDSAMYFCASNPTGPSPLTYEQYFGPGTRLTVT.

The chain combines TRBV15 with TRBJ1-1; D is undetermined. V was cut by 0 bases and J by 11 bases, with 10 bases left in between. CDR1 LNHNV and CDR2 YYDKDF come from the germline V gene (reference sequence). The CDR3 is 12 amino acids. CDR3 amino acids: CATSRDARRAFF. The CDR3 DNA is TGTGCCACCAGCAGAGATGCAAGACGGGCTTTCTTT.

In the case of this clonotype: A read error may explain this, as a much larger clone is one base away. V gene TRBV28 combines with J gene TRBJ1-1; D remains unclear. The CDR3 has 12 residues. The V gene's germline CDR1 is MDHEN and CDR2 SYDVKM. V shed 10 bases and J shed 2 bases, with 11 bases lying between them. The chain's CDR3 is CATRDRNTEAFF. CDR3 coding DNA: TGTGCCACCAGAGACCGTAACACTGAAGCTTTCTTT.

This clonotype was seen repeatedly, ten times or more. The chain uses TRBV12-3 or TRBV12-4 and TRBJ2-3; D tentatively fits TRBD1 or TRBD2 (5 bases each). Trimming took off 6 bases at V and 4 bases at J, with 17 bases between the two ends. This CDR3 comprises 15 residues. Here the CDR3 reads CASSRRPVGADTQYF. The CDR3 DNA reads as TGTGCCAGCAGCCGTAGACCCGTGGGGGCAGATACGCAGTATTTT.

This clonotype has ten or more counts. The genes are TRBV20-1 and TRBJ2-3; 16 positions agree with TRBD2. The CDR3 runs 17 residues. Germline CDR1 is DFQATT and CDR2 is SNEGSKA (reference sequence). Trimming took 0 bases from V and 10 from J; bases not matched to a gene: 10. The CDR3 bases are TGCAGTGCTAGAGACAGGGGACTAGCGGGGGGGATTATAGCGCAGTATTTT. It is translated as CSARDRGLAGGIIAQYF.

The V gene is TRBV5-1, the J gene TRBJ2-2; 9 positions agree with TRBD2. V lost 0 bases to trimming and J lost 1 base; unmatched junction nucleotides: 7. The CDR3 covers 18 residues. The germline CDR1 and CDR2 sequences are SGHRS and YFSETQ. The CDR3 nucleotides are TGCGCCAGCAGCTTGGAGTATAGCGGGGGAGTGAACACCGGGGAGCTGTTTTTT. It yields the protein CASSLEYSGGVNTGELFF.

This clonotype showed up many times. This chain uses TRBV12-3 or TRBV12-4 with TRBJ1-5; the match to TRBD1 covers 10 bases. The CDR3 contains 15 residues. The ends lost 7 bases at V and 7 bases at J; junction bases unmatched: 10. The DNA of the CDR3 is TGTGCCAGCAACACGGGACAGGGGTTAGGGCAGCCCCAGCATTTT. It is translated as CASNTGQGLGQPQHF.

This clonotype came up many times. This chain connects TRBV20-1 to TRBJ2-3; weak D call: TRBD1 (5 bases). V lost 3 bases and J 1 base, leaving 14 bases between the germline ends. Germline CDR1 DFQATT, CDR2 SNEGSKA (reference sequence). The CDR3 is made up of 15 amino acids. In nucleotides, the CDR3 is TGCAGTGCTAGGGACCGACAGCGAGGCACAGATACGCAGTATTTT. It yields the protein CSARDRQRGTDTQYF.

This clonotype was picked up many times. The chain employs TRBV6-5 and TRBJ2-2; D unclear. V lost 1 base to trimming and J lost 6 bases, with 12 bases between them. Germline CDR1 is MNHEY and CDR2 is SVGAGI. This CDR3 has 15 amino acids. CDR3 sequence (DNA): TGTGCCAGCAGTTACTTTAGGAGCATATCCGGGGAGCTGTTTTTT. As protein: CASSYFRSISGELFF.

This clonotype has ten or more counts. This chain connects TRBV20-1 to TRBJ2-4; 7 bases map to TRBD2. V gave up 1 base and J gave up 4 bases; unmatched junction bases: 7. Germline CDR1 reads DFQATT; CDR2 reads SNEGSKA (reference sequence). This CDR3 is 15 amino acids long. The CDR3 coding sequence is TGCAGTGCTAGAGGACTAGCAACGAGGAAAAACATTCAGTACTTC. This codes for CSARGLATRKNIQYF.

This clonotype was recorded many times. The chain uses TRBV7-9 and TRBJ2-3, with 7 bases that match TRBD2. This CDR3 contains 15 residues. V dropped 3 bases and J dropped 2; count of bases not matched to a gene: 5. Looked up from germline, CDR1 is SEHNR and CDR2 is FQNEAQ (reference sequence). DNA for the CDR3: TGTGCCAGCAGCTTGTCTAGCGGCCCCACAGATACGCAGTATTTT. This codes for CASSLSSGPTDTQYF.